This is a list of T cell receptor beta chains from one sample in a study of T cell changes during pregnancy in multiple sclerosis. Some clones are missing from TCRdb's copy, which holds only in-frame ones; the method was immunoSEQ multiplex PCR. The data contain roughly 79,000 clones, 93% of them singletons. The source material was peripheral blood, sampled in the second trimester of pregnancy. These receptors came from a female donor in good health, enrolled as a control in a pregnancy study. CDR3s include the opening cysteine and the closing phenylalanine or tryptophan. A D gene is named only where the DNA matches it firmly. Rows give clone size only sometimes, using once, few, many, or a class for an expanded clone.

TRBJ2-7 | NA | TRBV6-5 | NA | TGTGCCAGCAGTTACTCTGCCGGCTACGAGCAGTACTTC | CASSYSAGYEQYF
TRBJ2-1 | TRBD2 | TRBV4-2 | NA | TGTGCCAGCAGCCGACTAGCGGGGGGGCCCTACAATGAGCAGTTCTTC | CASSRLAGGPYNEQFF
TRBJ2-5 | NA | TRBV11-3 | NA | TGTGCCAGCAGCTTAGGCGGGACAGAACAAGAGACCCAGTACTTC | CASSLGGTEQETQYF
TRBJ2-5 | NA | TRBV2 | NA | TGTGCCAGCAACGGGGAGACCCAGTACTTC | CASNGETQYF
TRBJ2-7 | TRBD1 | TRBV30 | NA | TGTGCCTGGAGTGTACTCACAGGGAGGACAGGGGAGCAGTACTTC | CAWSVLTGRTGEQYF
TRBJ2-5 | TRBD2 | TRBV4-1 | NA | TGCGCCAGCAGCCAAGATCCGATGCGGGGGGGTTATCGCCAAGAGACCCAGTACTTC | CASSQDPMRGGYRQETQYF
TRBJ2-7 | TRBD2 | TRBV9 | NA | TGTGCCAGCAGCCCTAGCGGGGCAACCTACGAGCAGTACTTC | CASSPSGATYEQYF
TRBJ1-2 | TRBD1 | TRBV6-6 | NA | TGTGCCAGCAGGGGGACAGGGTTTAACTATGGCTACACCTTC | CASRGTGFNYGYTF
TRBJ2-1 | TRBD2 | TRBV5-3 | NA | TGTGCCAGAAGCTTGGTTGTATGCGGGGGGCATAATGAGCAGTTCTTC | CARSLVVCGGHNEQFF
TRBJ2-7 | NA | TRBV10-3 | NA | TGTGCCATCAGTGACGGCAGGGGGGACGAGCAGTACTTC | CAISDGRGDEQYF
TRBJ1-1 | TRBD1 | TRBV29-1 | few | TGCAGCGTTGGTACAGGGGCTAACACTGAAGCTTTCTTT | CSVGTGANTEAFF
TRBJ1-5 | NA | TRBV19 | NA | TGTGCCAGTAGTCTTACAGGGAATGGGAATCAGCCCCAGCATTTT | CASSLTGNGNQPQHF
TRBJ1-5 | NA | TRBV13 | NA | TGTGCCAGCAGCTTAGCGGGCAATCAGCCCCAGCATTTT | CASSLAGNQPQHF
TRBJ2-1 | TRBD1 | TRBV4-3 | NA | TGCGCCAGCAGCCCAGGGACAGGGGTCAATGAGCAGTTCTTC | CASSPGTGVNEQFF
TRBJ1-3 | NA | TRBV25-1 | NA | TGTGCCAGCAGTGAACCAGGACAGGGAAACACCATATATTTT | CASSEPGQGNTIYF
TRBJ2-1 | NA | TRBV19 | NA | TGTGCCAGTAGCGACCCCGGAGGGATGAATGAGCAGTTCTTC | CASSDPGGMNEQFF
TRBJ1-5 | NA | TRBV18 | NA | TGTGCCAGCTCACCCGGTGGAGATCAGCCCCAGCATTTT | CASSPGGDQPQHF
TRBJ2-2 | TRBD2 | TRBV27 | NA | TGTGCCAGCAGTTCGACTAGCGGGGGGACGCTATTGAACACCGGGGAGCTGTTTTTT | CASSSTSGGTLLNTGELFF
TRBJ1-1 | TRBD1 | TRBV7-9 | NA | TGTGCCAGCAGCTTAGAGGCCAGGGGGTCCCCTTTCTTT | CASSLEARGSPFF
TRBJ1-5 | NA | TRBV19 | NA | TGTGCCAGTAGTATCCGGGGGAACGCGTTGGATCAGCCCCAGCATTTT | CASSIRGNALDQPQHF
TRBJ1-2 | NA | TRBV10-3 | NA | TGTGCCATCAGTGATGAGGAAGACAGACGGGGGACCTTC | CAISDEEDRRGTF
TRBJ1-5 | NA | TRBV2 | NA | TGTGCCAGCAGCGGACTTCTCCTTCATAGCAATCAGCCCCAGCATTTT | CASSGLLLHSNQPQHF
TRBJ1-6 | TRBD1 | TRBV7-3 | NA | TGTGCCAGCAGCTTAAACGCCAGGGGGAATTCACCCCTCCACTTT | CASSLNARGNSPLHF
TRBJ2-3 | NA | TRBV5-4 | NA | TGTGCCAGTAAAGGGGGGGCGAGTACTAGCACAGATACGCAGTATTTT | CASKGGASTSTDTQYF
TRBJ1-2 | NA | TRBV7-2 | NA | TGTGCCAGCAGTCCGGGGGATTTGTATGGCTACACCTTC | CASSPGDLYGYTF
TRBJ2-3 | TRBD1 | TRBV19 | NA | TGTGCCAGTAGTTTGGACAGGTCGAGCACAGATACGCAGTATTTT | CASSLDRSSTDTQYF
TRBJ1-1 | NA | TRBV13 | NA | TGTGCCAGCAGCTTGGACAGTGAAGCTTTCTTT | CASSLDSEAFF
TRBJ1-2 | NA | TRBV30 | NA | TGTGCCTGGAGTATAACAGGGTCGCTTGGCTACACCTTC | CAWSITGSLGYTF
TRBJ1-2 | NA | TRBV30 | NA | TGTGCCTGGAGCAGTGATTCAGGAGGGCACTATGGCTACACCTTC | CAWSSDSGGHYGYTF
TRBJ2-5 | NA | TRBV10-3 | NA | TGTGCCATCAGTGAGTCAAACAGGGCGGAGACCCAGTACTTC | CAISESNRAETQYF
TRBJ1-4 | NA | TRBV7-9 | once | TGTGCCAGCAGCTCTATTTGGGGGGAGTCGGGGGAAAAACTGTTTTTT | CASSSIWGESGEKLFF
TRBJ1-2 | NA | TRBV7-9 | NA | TGTGCCAGCAGCTTAGATTTAAGATTCGGGGGCTACACCTTC | CASSLDLRFGGYTF
TRBJ2-7 | TRBD2 | TRBV19 | once | TGTGCCAGTAGTATACCCAAACGGCTAGCGGGGGAAGAGGGGTACGAGCAGTACTTC | CASSIPKRLAGEEGYEQYF
TRBJ2-2 | TRBD1 | TRBV9 | NA | TGTGCCAGCAGCGGGCGAGGGGGCCTGAACACCGGGGAGCTGTTTTTT | CASSGRGGLNTGELFF
TRBJ1-1 | NA | TRBV19 | NA | TGTGCCAGTAGTCTAAGGGGAATGAACACTGAAGCTTTCTTT | CASSLRGMNTEAFF
TRBJ1-1 | NA | TRBV2 | NA | TGTGCCAGCAGTTGGAGCGACGGGAACACTGAAGCTTTCTTT | CASSWSDGNTEAFF
TRBJ1-2 | NA | TRBV16 | NA | TGTGCCAGCAGCCAAGGGCTGGGGCTTAACTATGGCTACACCTTC | CASSQGLGLNYGYTF
TRBJ1-2 | NA | TRBV6-6 | NA | TGTGCCAGCAGTTACTCGAGGGATACTTCTAACTATGGCTACACCTTC | CASSYSRDTSNYGYTF
TRBJ1-5 | NA | TRBV7-8 | once | TGTGCCAGCAGCTTAGTCGGGGCGGGGAGCAATCAGCCCCAGCATTTT | CASSLVGAGSNQPQHF
TRBJ2-5 | TRBD1 | TRBV13 | NA | TGTGCCAGCAGCCTGGGACAGGGTTGGGAGACCCAGTACTTC | CASSLGQGWETQYF
TRBJ1-1 | NA | TRBV7-8 | NA | TGTGCCAGCAGGGTGGGTGGGCTGATGAACACTGAAGCTTTCTTT | CASRVGGLMNTEAFF
TRBJ1-4 | NA | TRBV4-3 | NA | TGCGCCAGCAGCCAAGATATGTGGGTGGGCGAAAAACTGTTTTTT | CASSQDMWVGEKLFF
TRBJ2-7 | TRBD2 | TRBV4-2 | NA | TGTGCCAGCAGCCAAGATGCTAGCGGGGGGTCCAGAGAGCAGTACTTC | CASSQDASGGSREQYF
TRBJ2-7 | TRBD1 | TRBV18 | NA | TGTGCCAGCTCACCATCGACAGGGGTCTCCTACGAGCAGTACTTC | CASSPSTGVSYEQYF
TRBJ2-2 | NA | TRBV5-6 | NA | TGTGCCAGCAGCTTGCGGAGGGGCCAGAACACCGGGGAGCTGTTTTTT | CASSLRRGQNTGELFF
TRBJ2-7 | TRBD1 | TRBV12-5 | NA | TGTGCTAGTGGCACCGGGACAGGGGGCTACGAGCAGTACTTC | CASGTGTGGYEQYF
TRBJ1-1 | NA | TRBV4-2 | NA | TGTGCCAGCAGCCAAGAGCGGAACACTGAAGCTTTCTTT | CASSQERNTEAFF
TRBJ2-7 | TRBD1 | TRBV27 | NA | TGTGCCAGCAGTTTGGGTGGGACAGGCAAGTGGAACGAGCAGTACTTC | CASSLGGTGKWNEQYF
TRBJ2-7 | NA | TRBV10-3 | once | TGTGCCATCGGGGATGGGGCGCCGTCCTACGAGCAGTACTTC | CAIGDGAPSYEQYF
TRBJ2-3 | TRBD2 | TRBV30 | NA | TGTGCCTGCGCGCGGGGGGGCCTCGCAGATACGCAGTATTTT | CACARGGLADTQYF
TRBJ1-3 | NA | TRBV6-5 | NA | TGTGCCAGCAGTTCAAACAGGTTACTCTCTGGAAACACCATATATTTT | CASSSNRLLSGNTIYF
TRBJ1-2 | NA | TRBV2 | NA | TGTGCCAGCAGTGAGGTCCAGGGTATTAACTATGGCTACACCTTC | CASSEVQGINYGYTF
TRBJ1-3 | NA | TRBV7-2 | NA | TGTGCCAGCAGCCAACAGCCTGTCGGTGCCGGAAACACCATATATTTT | CASSQQPVGAGNTIYF